This T cell receptor (beta chain) was documented in a study of blood T cell repertoires in COVID-19. The wider study: Nucleic acid was either cDNA or gDNA, and it came from T cells, B-cell-depleted T cells, or PBMCs.

In the original processing: Reference gene primer amplification gave nucleated cell count estimates. TCRdb's table, derived via immunoSEQ multiplex PCR, lists solely in-frame clones and lacks some. The V and J calls and clone size come from that table; D and trimming were worked out from the DNA. This table has 150,000 to 200,000 clones, just under 90% appearing once. The Seattle site enrolled patients during active infection and followed them longitudinally. The clonotype comes from a woman aged 70-85 years with COVID-19, enrolled during active disease. The sample taken for sequencing was peripheral blood.

CDR3 sequence reads: CASSVDGSYNSPLHF. The DNA for the CDR3 is TGTGCCAGCAGCGTAGATGGCAGCTATAATTCACCCCTCCACTTT. This chain joins TRBV9 and TRBJ1-6; no definite D call. CDR1 is SGDLS and CDR2 is YYNGEE in the germline V gene. The CDR3 runs to 15 residues. Between the trimmed V and J ends, which lost 0 bases and 3 bases, there was a span of 7 bases.